The 9 T cell receptor beta chains given below trace back to one sample, sequenced in a study of human T cells and chemical hapten exposure. TCRdb independently ran MiXCR on the RACE reads; one entry per CDR3 protein. The sample lists fewer than 500,000 distinct CDR3 sequences; more than 4.5% were seen once. Noted time point: patch test 1, 2 weeks after DPC sensitization. Regarding treatment: therapeutic diphenylcyclopropenone sensitization with weekly scalp DPC. Specimen: whole blood, collected in connection with sensitization to the hapten diphenylcyclopropenone (DPC). The receptors come from a woman between 45 and 60 years old with alopecia areata. Some clones in this sample may be carry-over from other donors' samples.

This clonotype was seen many times. The V and J genes are TRBV29-1 and TRBJ2-3, with D perhaps matching TRBD1 (5 bases). V was pared by 4 bases and J by 3 bases, with 11 bases between. CDR3 length: 13 amino acids. Looked up from germline, CDR1 is SQVTM and CDR2 is ANQGSEA. The CDR3 is CSVAGRVTDTQYF. The CDR3 region has the DNA TGCAGCGTTGCGGGCAGGGTGACAGATACGCAGTATTTT.

Of note for this clonotype: A much larger clone differs by one base, so this may be a read error. This chain uses TRBV5-5 with TRBJ1-4; 7 bases match TRBD1. The CDR3 runs to 15 residues. CDR1 is SGHKS, CDR2 YYEKEE, per germline (reference sequence). The CDR3 sequence: CASSDRQGVNVKLFF. The CDR3 DNA sequence: TGTGCCAGCAGCGATAGACAGGGAGTTAATGTAAAACTGTTTTTT. Drawing the rest from reference TRBV5-5 and TRBJ1-4, the complete variable domain is DAGVTQSPTHLIKTRGQQVTLRCSPISGHKSVSWYQQVLGQGPQFIFQYYEKEERGRGNFPDRFSARQFPNYSSELNVNALLLGDSALYLCASSDRQGVNVKLFFGSGTQLSVL.

The rearrangement uses TRBV5-1 and TRBJ2-1; D is ambiguous. Trimming shortened V by 5 bases and J by 0 bases, and 6 bases separated the two germline ends. The CDR3 length is 13 residues. Per the germline V gene, CDR1 is SGHRS and CDR2 is YFSETQ. CDR3 sequence reads: CASRGFSYNEQFF. In DNA, the CDR3 is TGCGCCAGCAGGGGATTCTCCTACAATGAGCAGTTCTTC.

Only a few counts were recorded for this clonotype. The chain uses TRBV29-1 and TRBJ2-3, with D possibly matching TRBD1 (7 bases). Germline assignment: CDR1 SQVTM and CDR2 ANQGSEA. This CDR3 has 16 amino acids. With 8 bases removed from V and 0 bases from J, the gap between germline ends came to 21 bases. CDR3: CSSPAPQGGSTDTQYF. The CDR3 DNA is TGCAGCTCCCCGGCCCCCCAGGGGGGAAGCACAGATACGCAGTATTTT.

The chain carries TRBV6-5 and TRBJ2-3, with TRBD1 as a possible D gene (6 bases). V lost 4 bases to trimming and J lost 0 bases, with 17 bases between them. The CDR3 covers 17 residues. Looked up from germline, CDR1 is MNHEY and CDR2 is SVGAGI. The CDR3: CASSSPRQDSSTDTQYF. CDR3 nucleotide sequence: TGTGCCAGCAGTTCTCCCAGACAGGACTCTAGCACAGATACGCAGTATTTT.

The chain couples TRBV5-1 to TRBJ1-1; D uncertain. CDR3 length: 14 amino acids. Trimming left V 0 bases short and J 0 bases short, with 6 bases between. Germline loops: CDR1 SGHRS, CDR2 YFSETQ. CDR3 in DNA: TGCGCCAGCAGCTTGGCCACGCTGAACACTGAAGCTTTCTTT. This translates into CASSLATLNTEAFF.

The sample holds many counts of this clonotype. The chain joins TRBV10-3 to TRBJ1-2; D gene ambiguous. Germline V CDR1 and CDR2: ENHRY, SYGVKD. The germline V and J ends were trimmed by 5 bases and 6 bases, with 16 bases remaining between them. CDR3 size: 14 residues. CDR3 nucleotide sequence: TGTGCCATCAGTAAGGACCAGTCCGCGGATGGCTACACCTTC. Translated: CAISKDQSADGYTF.

Many counts were recorded for this clonotype. The J gene is TRBJ2-7, the V gene TRBV20-1; D call uncertain. Per germline, CDR1 DFQATT and CDR2 SNEGSKA (reference sequence). The CDR3 contains 14 residues. The V end was cut by 2 bases, the J end by 3 bases, with 14 bases between. The chain's CDR3 is CSARKYPALYEQYF. CDR3 bases: TGCAGTGCTAGAAAGTATCCAGCACTCTACGAGCAGTACTTC.

This clonotype was picked up many times. The J gene is TRBJ1-1, the V gene TRBV9; TRBD1 is a possible D gene (5 bases). The CDR3 spans 15 residues. Between the trimmed V and J ends, which lost 0 bases and 0 bases, there was a span of 9 bases. CDR1 is SGDLS and CDR2 is YYNGEE in the germline V gene. CDR3 DNA sequence: TGTGCCAGCAGCGTAGTGACAGACATGAACACTGAAGCTTTCTTT. This codes for CASSVVTDMNTEAFF.